This T cell receptor beta chain was identified during a study of cytomegalovirus exposure and HLA in healthy donors. Profiled with immunoSEQ multiplex PCR; TCRdb holds only in-frame clones, not every one. The sample consists of 150,000 or so clones, about 86% of them appearing once. Broader study findings: Among the CMV-associated chains, three were confirmed in vitro as specific for CMV antigens.

Of note for this clone: Its antigen is not known.

Source material: PBMCs. The clonotype originates from a human donor in good health.

The CDR3 region is CAISEVGGNQPQHF. The CDR3 nucleotides are TGTGCCATCAGTGAGGTCGGGGGGAATCAGCCCCAGCATTTT. The genes are TRBV10-3 and TRBJ1-5, with D possibly being TRBD1 (5 bases). Germline V gives CDR1 ENHRY, CDR2 SYGVKD. This CDR3 has 14 residues. V was shortened by 2 bases and J by 4 bases, with 9 bases between the two germline ends.